The clone carrying this T cell receptor (beta chain) was seen more than once but under ten times. As originally analysed: Amplified reference gene primers provided the basis for estimating nucleated cell counts. The data were produced by immunoSEQ multiplex PCR, yet TCRdb's version contains in-frame clones alone and is incomplete. V, J and clone size are those of that table, while D and trimming were read from the DNA. The sample lists about 100,000 clones; 84% were seen once. Germline CDR1 MNHEY, CDR2 SVGAGI. The CDR3 covers 15 residues. Between the trimmed V and J ends, which lost 2 bases and 0 bases, there was a span of 10 bases. The sample belongs to a study of blood T cell repertoires in COVID-19. On the study more broadly: Material from acute and convalescent COVID-19 was sourced from the United States, Italy and Spain. Sample material is recorded as cDNA or gDNA derived from T cells, B-cell-depleted T cells, or PBMCs.

Material for sequencing was peripheral blood. The rearrangement uses TRBV6-5 and TRBJ1-1; possibly TRBD1 for D (5 bases). The TCR was taken from a man aged 60-69 years with acute or convalescent COVID-19. CDR3 loop: CASSYDGRVNTEAFF. The CDR3 DNA is TGTGCCAGCAGTTACGACGGCAGGGTGAACACTGAAGCTTTCTTT.